This TCR beta chain was observed in a study of blood T cell repertoires in COVID-19. Method: immunoSEQ multiplex PCR; TCRdb's copy keeps in-frame clones and lacks some. Counted here are about 110,000 clones, about three quarters occurring once; the ten biggest clones make up 4% to 5.5%. Germline V gene lookup returns CDR1 SGHDN and CDR2 FVKESK. CDR3 size: 18 residues. V lost 0 bases, J lost 2 bases, and 18 bases lay in between. J is TRBJ2-3 and V is TRBV14; D is perhaps TRBD1 (6 bases). The clonotype was recovered from a human donor in a cohort sampled during active or convalescent COVID-19. The sequencing input was peripheral blood. CDR3 sequence reads: CASSQDSGHWQNTDTQYF. CDR3 in DNA: TGTGCCAGCAGCCAAGACTCGGGACACTGGCAAAACACAGATACGCAGTATTTT. The full variable domain, its missing parts supplied by reference TRBV14 and TRBJ2-3, is EAGVTQFPSHSVIEKGQTVTLRCDPISGHDNLYWYRRVMGKEIKFLLHFVKESKQDESGMPNNRFLAERTGGTYSTLKVQPAELEDSGVYFCASSQDSGHWQNTDTQYFGPGTRLTVL.